These 16 T cell receptor beta chains came from one sample sequenced in a study of T cell changes during pregnancy in multiple sclerosis. The protocol was immunoSEQ multiplex PCR, while the TCRdb copy is restricted to in-frame clones and leaves out a portion. This sample has 100,000 to 150,000 clones; roughly 92% occur once, and the top ten carry approximately 5.8%. Sequences were derived from peripheral blood, sampled before pregnancy. The receptors stem from a female donor with multiple sclerosis, enrolled in a pregnancy study.

This clone is a singleton in its sample. J is TRBJ2-3 and V is TRBV7-9; TRBD2 matches 13 bases. This CDR3 is built from 17 residues. Germline trimming cut 5 bases from V and 0 bases from J; bases unmatched to any gene: 5. Germline V gives CDR1 SEHNR, CDR2 FQNEAQ (reference sequence). The CDR3 coding sequence is TGTGCCAGCAGCCAACGACTAGCGGGGGGTAGCACAGATACGCAGTATTTT. It codes for CASSQRLAGGSTDTQYF.

V gene TRBV19 combines with J gene TRBJ2-1; 8 bases agree with TRBD2. Germline CDR1 LNHDA, CDR2 SQIVND (reference sequence). Germline trimming cut 7 bases from V and 8 bases from J; bases unmatched to any gene: 7. This CDR3 has 13 amino acids. The CDR3 DNA follows: TGTGCCAGTATGAACGGGGGGGGCGATGAGCAGTTCTTC. This translates into CASMNGGGDEQFF.

This chain links TRBV7-3 with TRBJ2-1; no clear D gene. This CDR3 is built from 13 residues. V lost 2 bases, J lost 6 bases, and 8 bases lay in between. In germline, CDR1 is SGHTA, CDR2 FQGTGA. CDR3 region: CASSLELRNEQFF. In nucleotides, the CDR3 is TGTGCCAGCAGCTTAGAGCTACGCAATGAGCAGTTCTTC.

The chain joins TRBV2 to TRBJ2-5, with D perhaps matching TRBD2 (5 bases). V shed 7 bases and J shed 1 base, with 10 bases lying between them. CDR3 size: 13 residues. Germline-derived CDR1 and CDR2 are SNHLY and FYNNEI. CDR3 sequence reads: CASNREPQETQYF. CDR3 DNA sequence: TGTGCCAGCAATCGGGAACCCCAAGAGACCCAGTACTTC.

The V call is TRBV6-5, the J call TRBJ2-2; 11 bases fit TRBD2. This CDR3 is built from 15 residues. The V segment lost 6 bases and the J segment 4 bases; nucleotides outside the gene matches: 4. Germline CDR1 reads MNHEY; CDR2 reads SVGAGI. The CDR3 is CASRGTSGSTGELFF. In nucleotides, the CDR3 is TGTGCCAGCAGAGGGACTAGCGGTTCCACCGGGGAGCTGTTTTTT.

V and J are TRBV14 and TRBJ2-3; 8 nucleotides align to TRBD1. Losses at the gene ends were 1 base for V and 9 bases for J; bases not matched to a gene: 15. This CDR3 is 17 amino acids long. Germline assignment: CDR1 SGHDN and CDR2 FVKESK. CDR3 nucleotide sequence: TGTGCCAGCAGCCAAGTACCGACGACAGGGGACCTGACCACGCAGTATTTT. It specifies CASSQVPTTGDLTTQYF.

The V call is TRBV10-2, the J call TRBJ1-2; 10 bases map to TRBD1. The J segment lost 1 base and the V segment lost 1 base, leaving 6 bases of the junction unmatched. This CDR3 is built from 17 residues. Germline CDR1 and CDR2: WSHSY and SAAADI. The CDR3 region has the DNA TGCGCCAGCAGTGAGTTGCGGGACAGGGGTTATAACTATGGCTACACCTTC. It encodes CASSELRDRGYNYGYTF.

The chain links TRBV5-8 to TRBJ1-5; TRBD1 matches 9 bases. V gave up 5 bases and J gave up 7 bases; unmatched junction bases: 7. Germline V CDR1 and CDR2: SGHTS, YDEGEE. This CDR3 contains 14 residues. CDR3 region: CASRVQGAGQPQHF. The CDR3 DNA follows: TGTGCCAGCAGAGTACAGGGGGCCGGGCAGCCCCAGCATTTT. Complete variable domain (other parts from reference TRBV5-8 and TRBJ1-5): EAGVTQSPTHLIKTRGQQATLRCSPISGHTSVYWYQQALGLGLQFLLWYDEGEERNRGNFPPRFSGRQFPNYSSELNVNALELEDSALYLCASRVQGAGQPQHFGDGTRLSIL.

The gene calls are TRBV16 and TRBJ1-1; D not resolved. V was pared by 0 bases and J by 4 bases, with 12 bases between. The germline CDR1 and CDR2 sequences are KGHSY and FQNENV. CDR3 length: 15 amino acids. Here the CDR3 DNA reads TGTGCCAGCAGCCAATCCACAGTGACAACCACTGAAGCTTTCTTT. This gives the protein CASSQSTVTTTEAFF. Looking up the rest from reference TRBV16 and TRBJ1-1 gives the full variable domain: GEEVAQTPKHLVRGEGQKAKLYCAPIKGHSYVFWYQQVLKNEFKFLISFQNENVFDETGMPKERFSAKCLPNSPCSLEIQATKLEDSAVYFCASSQSTVTTTEAFFGQGTRLTVV.

The CDR3 reads CASSWDRDTEAFF. The CDR3 nucleotides read TGTGCCAGTAGTTGGGACAGGGACACTGAAGCTTTCTTT. This rearrangement joins TRBV19 to TRBJ1-1, with TRBD1 matching 9 bases. V dropped 5 bases and J dropped 3; count of bases not matched to a gene: 1. Looked up from germline, CDR1 is LNHDA and CDR2 is SQIVND (reference sequence). This CDR3 is built from 13 residues.

The chain carries TRBV6-5 and TRBJ2-7, with 13 bases identical to TRBD2. Germline lookup yields CDR1 MNHEY and CDR2 SVGAGI. V trimming: 5 bases; J trimming: 4 bases; junction bases outside the gene matches: 5. This CDR3 contains 15 residues. The CDR3 sequence is CASSRTSGSRYEQYF. The CDR3 nucleotides are TGTGCCAGCAGTCGGACTAGCGGGAGTCGGTACGAGCAGTACTTC.

The rearrangement links TRBV19 to TRBJ1-2; tentatively, D is TRBD1 (5 bases). Trimming shortened V by 4 bases and J by 2 bases, and 11 bases separated the two germline ends. The germline V gene has CDR1 LNHDA and CDR2 SQIVND (reference sequence). The CDR3 contains 14 residues. The CDR3: CASSTQGMNYGYTF. In DNA, the CDR3 is TGTGCCAGTAGTACCCAGGGAATGAACTATGGCTACACCTTC. Full variable domain (remainder filled in from reference TRBV19 and TRBJ1-2): DGGITQSPKYLFRKEGQNVTLSCEQNLNHDAMYWYRQDPGQGLRLIYYSQIVNDFQKGDIAEGYSVSREKKESFPLTVTSAQKNPTAFYLCASSTQGMNYGYTFGSGTRLTVV.

The rearrangement links TRBV6-1 to TRBJ1-3; D unresolved. Germline loops: CDR1 MNHNS, CDR2 SASEGT. V lost 3 bases, J lost 0 bases, and 6 bases lay in between. The CDR3 contains 14 residues. CDR3 DNA sequence: TGTGCCAGCAGTGACTATATCTCTGGAAACACCATATATTTT. Amino acid sequence: CASSDYISGNTIYF.

The gene calls are TRBV7-9 and TRBJ2-1, with a tentative D call TRBD2 (6 bases). Germline loops: CDR1 SEHNR, CDR2 FQNEAQ (reference sequence). Trimming pared 7 bases from V and 0 bases from J, leaving 22 bases between. The length of the CDR3 is 18 residues. The CDR3 sequence is CASTRFSGRFSSYNEQFF. The CDR3 DNA reads TGTGCCAGCACCCGCTTTTCCGGGAGATTTAGCTCCTACAATGAGCAGTTCTTC.

This clone appeared a single time. V is TRBV2 and J is TRBJ2-7, with D unresolved. CDR3 length: 10 amino acids. The V end lost 5 bases, the J end lost 8 bases, and 7 bases lay between the germline ends. CDR1 SNHLY and CDR2 FYNNEI come from the germline V gene. The CDR3 loop reads CASSTEKQYF. The CDR3 bases are TGTGCCAGCAGTACCGAGAAGCAGTACTTC.

This chain links TRBV28 with TRBJ2-7; 9 bases are a match to TRBD2. Germline CDR1 and CDR2: MDHEN and SYDVKM. The CDR3 has 16 amino acids. V shed 0 bases, J shed 0 bases, and the junction held 3 bases outside the gene matches. The CDR3, as DNA: TGTGCCAGCAGTTTATGGGCGGGAGGGAGCTCCTACGAGCAGTACTTC. Translation: CASSLWAGGSSYEQYF.